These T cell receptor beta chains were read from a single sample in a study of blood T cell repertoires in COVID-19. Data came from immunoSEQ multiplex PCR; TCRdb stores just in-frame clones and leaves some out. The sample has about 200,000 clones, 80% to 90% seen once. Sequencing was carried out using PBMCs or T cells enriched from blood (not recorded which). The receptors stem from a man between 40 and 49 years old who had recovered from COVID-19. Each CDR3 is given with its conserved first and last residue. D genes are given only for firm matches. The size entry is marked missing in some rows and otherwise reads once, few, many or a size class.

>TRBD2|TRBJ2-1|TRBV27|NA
CASSSRLAESSYNEQFF
TGTGCCAGCAGTTCCCGACTAGCGGAAAGCTCCTACAATGAGCAGTTCTTC
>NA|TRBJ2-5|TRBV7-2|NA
CASSTGWVETQYF
TGTGCCAGCAGCACGGGGTGGGTAGAGACCCAGTACTTC
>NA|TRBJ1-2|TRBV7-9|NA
CASSSGPVDYTF
TGTGCCAGCAGCTCTGGGCCCGTAGACTACACCTTC
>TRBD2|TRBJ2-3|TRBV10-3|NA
CAISESSSGSGADTQYF
TGTGCCATCAGTGAGTCGAGTAGCGGGAGCGGGGCAGATACGCAGTATTTT
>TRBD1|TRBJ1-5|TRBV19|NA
CASSLQGAQPQHF
TGTGCCAGTAGTCTCCAGGGGGCTCAGCCCCAGCATTTT
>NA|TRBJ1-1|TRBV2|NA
CASKTGTSGTEAFF
TGTGCCAGCAAAACCGGGACATCTGGCACTGAAGCTTTCTTT
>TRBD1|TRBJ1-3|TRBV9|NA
CASSVGQGAGNTIYF
TGTGCCAGCAGCGTGGGACAGGGAGCTGGAAACACCATATATTTT
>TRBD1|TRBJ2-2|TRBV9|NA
CASSGRTGVDTGELFF
TGTGCCAGCAGCGGAAGGACAGGGGTCGACACCGGGGAGCTGTTTTTT
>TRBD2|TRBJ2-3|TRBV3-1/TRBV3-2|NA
CASSSWTSGVTTDTQYF
TGTGCCAGCAGCTCGTGGACTAGCGGAGTCACCACAGATACGCAGTATTTT
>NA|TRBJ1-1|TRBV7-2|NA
CASSPLQGLSEAFF
TGTGCCAGCAGCCCGCTACAGGGCCTCTCTGAAGCTTTCTTT
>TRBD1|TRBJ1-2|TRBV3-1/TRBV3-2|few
CASSQRTGGSGYTF
TGTGCCAGCAGCCAAAGGACAGGGGGCAGTGGCTACACCTTC
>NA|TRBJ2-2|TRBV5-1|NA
CASSFSAGDTGELFF
TGCGCCAGCAGCTTTAGCGCAGGGGACACCGGGGAGCTGTTTTTT
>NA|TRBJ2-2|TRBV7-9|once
CASSLMRVAGELFF
TGTGCCAGCAGCTTAATGAGGGTCGCCGGGGAGCTGTTTTTT
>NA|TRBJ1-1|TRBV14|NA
CASSQRPTGGNTEAFF
TGTGCCAGCAGCCAACGGCCCACGGGGGGGAACACTGAAGCTTTCTTT
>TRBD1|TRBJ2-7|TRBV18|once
CASSPGTGGYEQYF
TGTGCCAGCTCACCAGGGACAGGGGGCTACGAGCAGTACTTC
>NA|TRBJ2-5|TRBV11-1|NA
CASSFKAEIQETQYF
TGTGCCAGCAGCTTCAAAGCGGAGATTCAAGAGACCCAGTACTTC
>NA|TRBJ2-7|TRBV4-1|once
CASSQGTGYGEQYF
TGCGCCAGCAGCCAGGGAACAGGGTACGGGGAGCAGTACTTC
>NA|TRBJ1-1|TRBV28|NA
CASSLHTAFF
TGTGCCAGCAGTTTACACACAGCTTTCTTT
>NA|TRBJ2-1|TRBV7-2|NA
CASSVGHNNEQFF
TGTGCCAGCAGCGTGGGACATAACAATGAGCAGTTCTTC
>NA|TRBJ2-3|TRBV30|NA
CAWSAGDTQYF
TGTGCCTGGAGTGCCGGAGATACGCAGTATTTT
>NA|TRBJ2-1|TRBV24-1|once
CATSDLRVSTGKEQFF
TGTGCCACCAGTGATTTGAGAGTTAGTACAGGGAAAGAGCAGTTCTTC
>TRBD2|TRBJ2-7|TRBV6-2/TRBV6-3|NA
CASSLTSGRAHEQYF
TGTGCCAGCAGTTTGACTAGCGGGAGGGCCCACGAGCAGTACTTC
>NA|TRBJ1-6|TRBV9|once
CASSAGGGLDSPLHF
TGTGCCAGCAGCGCCGGAGGAGGGTTGGATTCACCCCTCCACTTT
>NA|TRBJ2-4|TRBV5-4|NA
CASSWQEENIQYF
TGTGCCAGCAGTTGGCAGGAAGAAAACATTCAGTACTTC
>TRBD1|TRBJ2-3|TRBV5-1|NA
CASSAEAGGRTDTQYF
TGCGCCAGCAGCGCGGAGGCAGGGGGACGCACAGATACGCAGTATTTT
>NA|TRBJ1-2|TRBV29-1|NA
CSVVIGDTNYGYTF
TGCAGCGTTGTAATAGGGGATACTAACTATGGCTACACCTTC
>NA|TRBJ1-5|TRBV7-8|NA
CASSLLWFSNQPQHF
TGTGCCAGCAGCCTACTATGGTTTAGCAATCAGCCCCAGCATTTT
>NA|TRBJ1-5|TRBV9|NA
CASSVGSSNSNQPQHF
TGTGCCAGCAGCGTAGGAAGTTCTAATAGCAATCAGCCCCAGCATTTT
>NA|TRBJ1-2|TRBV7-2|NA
CASSLDRRGYTF
TGTGCCAGCAGCTTAGACAGAAGAGGCTACACCTTC
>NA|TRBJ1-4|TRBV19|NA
CASSMSGASEKLFF
TGTGCCAGTAGTATGTCAGGGGCTAGTGAAAAACTGTTTTTT
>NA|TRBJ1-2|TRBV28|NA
CASSTRTNYGYTF
TGTGCCAGTTCAACACGAACTAACTATGGCTACACCTTC
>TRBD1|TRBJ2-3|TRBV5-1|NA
CASSSNYRGRDTQYF
TGCGCCAGCAGCTCGAATTACAGGGGGCGAGATACGCAGTATTTT
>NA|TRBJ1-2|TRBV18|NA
CASSPDRSGYTF
TGTGCCAGCTCACCAGACAGGTCTGGCTACACCTTC
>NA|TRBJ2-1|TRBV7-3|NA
CASSADSGNYNEQFF
TGTGCCAGCAGCGCGGATTCAGGGAACTACAATGAGCAGTTCTTC
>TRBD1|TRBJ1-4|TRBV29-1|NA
CSAETGFDEKLFF
TGCAGCGCCGAGACAGGGTTCGATGAAAAACTGTTTTTT
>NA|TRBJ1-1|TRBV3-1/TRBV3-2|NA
CASSPRGGGFDTEAFF
TGTGCCAGCAGCCCCCGGGGAGGGGGGTTCGACACTGAAGCTTTCTTT
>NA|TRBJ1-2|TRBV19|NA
CASSIGGGFNYGYTF
TGTGCCAGTAGTATCGGCGGTGGGTTTAACTATGGCTACACCTTC
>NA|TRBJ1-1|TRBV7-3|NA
CASSSLALYHEAFF
TGTGCCAGCAGCTCCTTGGCCTTGTACCATGAAGCTTTCTTT
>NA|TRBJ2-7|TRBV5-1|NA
CASSLSRELFEQYF
TGCGCCAGCAGCCTGTCCCGGGAGCTTTTCGAGCAGTACTTC
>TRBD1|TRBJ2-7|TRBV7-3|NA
CASSWNRGLEQYF
TGTGCCAGCAGCTGGAACAGGGGGCTCGAGCAGTACTTC
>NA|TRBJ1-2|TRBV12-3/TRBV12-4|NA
CASRAGTMYGYTF
TGTGCCAGCAGAGCCGGGACAATGTATGGCTACACCTTC
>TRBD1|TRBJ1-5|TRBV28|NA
CASWGDSGNQPQHF
TGTGCCAGTTGGGGGGACAGCGGCAATCAGCCCCAGCATTTT
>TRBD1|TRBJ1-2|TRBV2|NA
CASIPGQGDYGYTF
TGTGCCAGCATCCCAGGACAGGGGGACTATGGCTACACCTTC
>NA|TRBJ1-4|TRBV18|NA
CASSPPGVEKLFF
TGTGCCAGCTCACCACCAGGGGTCGAAAAACTGTTTTTT
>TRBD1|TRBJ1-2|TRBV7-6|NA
CASSINRGGYGYTF
TGTGCCAGCAGCATAAACAGGGGAGGCTATGGCTACACCTTC
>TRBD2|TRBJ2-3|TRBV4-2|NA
CASSQDLSSGRLSTDTQYF
TGTGCCAGCAGCCAAGATTTGTCTAGCGGGAGATTGAGCACAGATACGCAGTATTTT
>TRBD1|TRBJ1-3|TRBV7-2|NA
CASSPSGGPPGNTIYF
TGTGCCAGCAGCCCCTCAGGGGGGCCCCCTGGAAACACCATATATTTT
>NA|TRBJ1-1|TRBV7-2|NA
CASSLGGENTEAFF
TGTGCCAGCAGCTTAGGGGGGGAGAACACTGAAGCTTTCTTT
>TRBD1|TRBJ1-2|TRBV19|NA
CATNPGQNYGYTF
TGTGCCACCAACCCGGGACAGAACTATGGCTACACCTTC